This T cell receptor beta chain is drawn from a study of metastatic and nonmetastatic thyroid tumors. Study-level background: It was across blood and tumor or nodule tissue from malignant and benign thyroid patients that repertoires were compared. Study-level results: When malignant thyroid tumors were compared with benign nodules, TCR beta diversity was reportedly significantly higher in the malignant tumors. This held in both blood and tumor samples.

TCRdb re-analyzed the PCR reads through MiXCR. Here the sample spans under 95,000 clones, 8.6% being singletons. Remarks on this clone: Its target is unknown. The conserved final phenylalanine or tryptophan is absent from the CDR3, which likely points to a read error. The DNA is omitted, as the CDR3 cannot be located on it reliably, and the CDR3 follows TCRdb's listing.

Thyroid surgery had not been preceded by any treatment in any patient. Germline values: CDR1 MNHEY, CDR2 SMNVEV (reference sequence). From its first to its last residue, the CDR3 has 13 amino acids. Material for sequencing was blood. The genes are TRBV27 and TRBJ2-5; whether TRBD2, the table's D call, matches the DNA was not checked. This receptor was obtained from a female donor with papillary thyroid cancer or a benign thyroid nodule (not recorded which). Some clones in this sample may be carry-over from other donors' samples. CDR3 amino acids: CASSPGLGKTQYL.